The present entry profiles one T cell receptor (beta chain) with its context. The V and J ends lost 5 bases and 7 bases respectively, with 14 bases between them. In germline, CDR1 is SGHTA, CDR2 FQGNSA. The CDR3 runs to 14 residues. The data are from a study of tumour-infiltrating T cells in Burkitt lymphoma. Study overall: Survival, overall and progression-free, tracked with productive clonality.

Produced via immunoSEQ multiplex PCR; TCRdb's table is partial and in-frame only. The sample gives 46,000 or so clones, around 30% of which show up once; 2.9% is in the top ten. The sample taken for sequencing was tumor tissue. This chain uses TRBV7-2 with TRBJ1-4, with D perhaps TRBD1 (5 bases). This TCR was recovered from a human donor with Burkitt lymphoma. CDR3 region: CASSPGTVAEKLFF. The CDR3, as DNA: TGTGCCAGCAGCCCCGGGACGGTGGCTGAAAAACTGTTTTTT. The full variable domain, its missing parts supplied by reference TRBV7-2 and TRBJ1-4, is GAGVSQSPSNKVTEKGKDVELRCDPISGHTALYWYRQSLGQGLEFLIYFQGNSAPDKSGLPSDRFSAERTGGSVSTLTIQRTQQEDSAVYLCASSPGTVAEKLFFGSGTQLSVL.